Here is one TCR beta chain with its context. The germline V gene has CDR1 MDHEN and CDR2 SYDVKM. The CDR3 is made up of 13 amino acids. With 5 bases clipped from V and 14 bases from J, the junction kept 10 bases outside the gene matches. This specimen belongs to a study of sequential checkpoint blockade in melanoma. Treatment specified: randomized to nivolumab then ipilimumab (arm A) or the reverse (arm B). The method was immunoSEQ multiplex PCR; TCRdb's version includes in-frame clones alone and lacks a portion of them. The sample records approximately 5,200 clones, 70% to 85% being singletons. The sequenced sample was CD8+ T cells sorted from blood (inferred from file names), obtained from a patient given nivolumab and ipilimumab in sequence. This TCR came from a human donor with melanoma. V usage is TRBV28 and J usage is TRBJ2-1, with 9 bases matching TRBD2. CDR3 sequence reads: CASSRSGSDRKFF. The CDR3 DNA follows: TGTGCCAGCAGTCGTAGCGGGAGCGATCGTAAGTTCTTC.